This TCR beta chain is drawn from a study of T-cell reconstitution after alpha-beta-depleted transplantation in children. The CDR3 has 13 amino acids. CDR1 is MNHEY, CDR2 SMNVEV, per germline (reference sequence). V was cut by 3 bases and J by 5 bases, with 8 bases left in between. Unique molecular identifiers were used in preparing the TCRbeta library. TCRdb redid the calling of the PCR reads with MiXCR, one entry per CDR3 protein. The sample carries tens of thousands of distinct CDR3 sequences, roughly 8.7% recorded once. The study, taken as a whole, reports: Diversity and T-cell counts at one year after transplant derived mostly from new T cells. Expanded graft clones, several hundred of them, were reportedly the source of alpha-beta T cells about two months after transplant.

This clonotype was observed at least ten times. Its antigen is as yet unknown. The sequencing used PBMCs, mostly from graft donor cells, collected 60 days after TCRalphabeta/CD19-depleted stem cell transplant. The V and J genes are TRBV27 and TRBJ2-4; D not resolved. The clonotype comes from a male patient between 2 and 15 years old who had a stem cell transplant for chronic granulomatous disease, so the T cells may come from the graft donor. CDR3 coding DNA: TGTGCCAGCAGTTTTTCCGGCGAAAACATTCAGTACTTC. Translation gives CASSFSGENIQYF.